The 5 T cell receptor beta chains given below trace back to one sample, sequenced in a study of control samples from healthy donors and cancer patients. Sequencing used immunoSEQ multiplex PCR; TCRdb keeps in-frame clones, though not all of them. The sample yields around 140,000 clones, approximately 92% seen once. Material: blood. The receptors derive from a middle-aged man in good health.

V usage is TRBV18 and J usage is TRBJ2-2; 8 bases agree with TRBD1. Germline loops: CDR1 KGHSH, CDR2 LQKENI. J lost 6 bases, V lost 0 bases, and 21 bases had no gene match. The length of the CDR3 is 21 residues. The CDR3 bases are TGTGCCAGCTCACCACCGTCTGTCCCCAGGGGGCGACTCTTCCAAGCCGGGGAGCTGTTTTTT. Residues: CASSPPSVPRGRLFQAGELFF.

The V call is TRBV13, the J call TRBJ2-7; no clear D. The CDR3 loop spans 13 amino acids. V lost 9 bases to trimming and J lost 3 bases, with 15 bases between them. CDR1 is PRHDT and CDR2 is FYEKMQ in the germline V gene (reference sequence). CDR3 loop: CARILGPDYEQYF. The CDR3 nucleotides are TGTGCCAGAATACTCGGTCCAGACTACGAGCAGTACTTC.

The chain recombines TRBV5-1 with TRBJ2-5, with TRBD1 matching over 9 bases. Looked up from germline, CDR1 is SGHRS and CDR2 is YFSETQ. The CDR3 consists of 13 residues. Trimming took 3 bases from V and 5 from J; bases not matched to a gene: 2. CDR3 bases: TGCGCCAGCAGCTACGGACAGGGGGAGACCCAGTACTTC. Its translation is CASSYGQGETQYF.

The CDR3 region has the DNA TGTGCCAGCACCTTCAGCGGTACGAGGGCCTCGGTGCACTTT. It translates to CASTFSGTRASVHF. J is TRBJ1-6 and V is TRBV2; D is unresolved. CDR3 length equals 14 residues. Per germline, CDR1 SNHLY and CDR2 FYNNEI. Trimming cost V 7 bases and J 19 bases, with 26 bases left between them. The whole variable domain, filled in from reference TRBV2 and TRBJ1-6, reads EPEVTQTPSHQVTQMGQEVILRCVPISNHLYFYWYRQILGQKVEFLVSFYNNEISEKSEIFDDQFSVERPDGSNFTLKIRSTKLEDSAMYFCASTFSGTRASVHFGNGTRLTVT.

The chain uses TRBV4-1 and TRBJ1-6, with TRBD1 as a possible D gene (6 bases). The CDR3 is 14 amino acids. Trimming removed 6 bases from V and 9 bases from J, with 15 bases in between. Germline V gene data show CDR1 as MGHRA and CDR2 as YSYEKL. The CDR3 region is CASRLQGPTSPLHF. DNA for the CDR3: TGCGCCAGCAGACTACAGGGTCCTACTTCACCCCTCCACTTT.